These 23 T cell receptor beta chains came from one sample sequenced in a study of cytomegalovirus exposure and HLA in healthy donors. The PCR contained 60 Vbeta and 13 Jbeta primers. Some clones are missing from TCRdb's copy, which holds only in-frame ones; the method was immunoSEQ multiplex PCR. The sample has about 130,000 clones, 75% to 90% seen once. The specimen was PBMCs. The receptors shown here come from a woman in her thirties or forties in good health and CMV-seropositive.

The chain combines TRBV19 with TRBJ1-4, with a possible D match to TRBD1 (5 bases). Trimming left V 5 bases short and J 0 bases short, with 16 bases between. CDR1 and CDR2 (germline): LNHDA, SQIVND (reference sequence). The CDR3 loop spans 17 amino acids. In DNA form, the CDR3 reads TGTGCCAGTAGTCAAGGGGAAATGGAAACAACTAATGAAAAACTGTTTTTT. Residues: CASSQGEMETTNEKLFF.

The gene calls are TRBV19 and TRBJ1-6; a weak D match, TRBD1 (5 bases). The CDR3 runs to 17 residues. The germline V gene has CDR1 LNHDA and CDR2 SQIVND (reference sequence). With 5 bases removed from V and 0 bases from J, the gap between germline ends came to 14 bases. CDR3 sequence (DNA): TGTGCCAGTAGTCCATCGGACACGAGCTCCTATAATTCACCCCTCCACTTT. This sequence encodes CASSPSDTSSYNSPLHF. Based on the CDR3 plus reference TRBV19 and TRBJ1-6, the full variable domain is DGGITQSPKYLFRKEGQNVTLSCEQNLNHDAMYWYRQDPGQGLRLIYYSQIVNDFQKGDIAEGYSVSREKKESFPLTVTSAQKNPTAFYLCASSPSDTSSYNSPLHFGNGTRLTVT.

The rearrangement uses TRBV10-1 and TRBJ1-2; no clear D. V gave up 2 bases and J gave up 3 bases, with 7 bases separating them. CDR1 is WNHNN and CDR2 is SYGVQD in the germline V gene (reference sequence). This CDR3 is built from 13 residues. DNA of the CDR3: TGCGCCAGCAGTGAGCGGCGGGACTATGGCTACACCTTC. It translates to CASSERRDYGYTF.

CDR3 nucleotides: TGTGCCAGCAGCTTAGCGGGGGGGCCTGGCACTGAAGCTTTCTTT. Translated: CASSLAGGPGTEAFF. V usage is TRBV7-2 and J usage is TRBJ1-1; weak D call: TRBD1 (6 bases). From germline, CDR1 is SGHTA and CDR2 FQGNSA. Trimming removed 0 bases at V and 4 bases at J, with 12 bases between. This CDR3 has 15 amino acids.

This chain connects TRBV29-1 to TRBJ1-5; 7 nucleotides agree with TRBD1. This CDR3 comprises 13 residues. V dropped 7 bases and J dropped 5; count of bases not matched to a gene: 8. CDR1 is SQVTM, CDR2 ANQGSEA, per germline. CDR3 sequence (DNA): TGCAGCGGTTCGACAGGGCGGGATCAGCCCCAGCATTTT. Translating gives CSGSTGRDQPQHF.

The V and J genes are TRBV5-1 and TRBJ2-7, with D perhaps TRBD2 (5 bases). The CDR3 covers 16 residues. Between the trimmed V and J ends, which lost 0 bases and 0 bases, there was a span of 13 bases. Germline CDR1 SGHRS, CDR2 YFSETQ. In DNA form, the CDR3 reads TGCGCCAGCAGCTTGGAGCGGCAGCGGAACTCCTACGAGCAGTACTTC. This sequence encodes CASSLERQRNSYEQYF.

The chain couples TRBV29-1 to TRBJ1-2; no definite D call. Germline loops: CDR1 SQVTM, CDR2 ANQGSEA. V dropped 0 bases and J dropped 2 bases, with 13 bases sitting between them. The CDR3 is made up of 15 amino acids. Here the CDR3 reads CSVEDLGAFNYGYTF. DNA of the CDR3: TGCAGCGTTGAAGATTTGGGAGCATTCAACTATGGCTACACCTTC.

The chain joins TRBV2 to TRBJ2-6; D gene unclear. V shed 4 bases and J shed 0 bases, with 7 bases lying between them. Germline loops: CDR1 SNHLY, CDR2 FYNNEI. The CDR3 covers 15 residues. The CDR3 DNA sequence: TGTGCCAGCAGTGCCGTGCGCTCTGGGGCCAACGTCCTGACTTTC. It translates to CASSAVRSGANVLTF.

This clone appeared a few times. The chain employs TRBV27 and TRBJ2-2, with 11 bases aligning to TRBD2. Germline V lookup: CDR1 MNHEY, CDR2 SMNVEV (reference sequence). CDR3 length: 18 residues. V shed 2 bases and J 0 bases; nucleotides not matched to a gene: 5. CDR3 region: CASSLRLAGITNTGELFF. The DNA for the CDR3 is TGTGCCAGCAGTTTAAGACTAGCGGGGATAACGAACACCGGGGAGCTGTTTTTT.

The genes are TRBV7-2 and TRBJ2-7; 8 bases are shared with TRBD2. Germline CDR1 is SGHTA and CDR2 is FQGNSA. Trimming removed 5 bases from V and 1 base from J; junction bases left unmatched: 7. The length of the CDR3 is 15 residues. Written as DNA, the CDR3 is TGTGCCAGCAGCCGGGGGGGCGCATCATCCTACGAGCAGTACTTC. Translation: CASSRGGASSYEQYF.

The chain employs TRBV15 and TRBJ2-5, with D perhaps TRBD2 (6 bases). The DNA end favors TRBJ2-7, so the J call may be wrong. Germline values: CDR1 LNHNV, CDR2 YYDKDF (reference sequence). The CDR3 loop spans 15 amino acids. The CDR3 sequence is CATSREPGGEYEQYF. CDR3 sequence (DNA): TGTGCCACCAGCAGAGAGCCTGGCGGGGAATACGAGCAGTACTTC.

This clone was recorded only once. The chain links TRBV27 to TRBJ2-1; D ambiguous. CDR1 and CDR2 from the germline V gene are MNHEY and SMNVEV (reference sequence). The CDR3 loop spans 12 amino acids. Trimming removed 7 bases from V and 4 bases from J, with 8 bases in between. The CDR3 loop is CASNSVYNEQFF. The CDR3 bases are TGTGCCAGCAACTCCGTATACAATGAGCAGTTCTTC.

CDR3 sequence: CASSQVSGGETQYF. The CDR3 DNA follows: TGTGCCAGCAGCCAAGTTTCCGGGGGAGAGACCCAGTACTTC. The genes are TRBV4-2 and TRBJ2-5; TRBD2 is a possible D gene (6 bases). Between the trimmed V and J ends, which lost 1 base and 4 bases, there was a span of 10 bases. CDR1 LGHNA and CDR2 YNFKEQ come from the germline V gene. The CDR3 loop spans 14 amino acids.

The chain has TRBV27 and TRBJ2-1, with TRBD1 identical over 10 bases. CDR1 is MNHEY, CDR2 SMNVEV, per germline (reference sequence). The CDR3 sequence is 16 residues long. V lost 6 bases, J lost 9 bases, and 14 bases stayed unmatched. The CDR3 reads CASRSTGGGYWGEQFF. For the CDR3, the DNA is TGTGCCAGCAGGTCGACAGGGGGCGGGTATTGGGGTGAGCAGTTCTTC.

This clone has only a few counts. The CDR3 sequence is CASSPRKTTEAFF. The DNA for the CDR3 is TGTGCCAGCTCACCTCGGAAGACTACTGAAGCTTTCTTT. The chain combines TRBV18 with TRBJ1-1; no definite D call. Germline CDR1 and CDR2: KGHSH and LQKENI. Trimming took 3 bases from V and 5 from J, leaving 10 bases between them. The CDR3 is 13 amino acids.

This clone occurred a few times. The rearrangement joins TRBV6-5 to TRBJ1-1, with D perhaps matching TRBD1 (6 bases). CDR1 is MNHEY and CDR2 is SVGAGI in the germline V gene. This CDR3 comprises 15 residues. Trimming took 6 bases from V and 4 from J, leaving 18 bases between them. The CDR3 region has the DNA TGTGCCAGCAGATCCAGGGGAGTTCATAGCACTGAAGCTTTCTTT. As protein: CASRSRGVHSTEAFF.

The genes are TRBV5-1 and TRBJ2-7; D call uncertain. V was clipped by 1 base and J by 5 bases, with 4 bases between them. The germline CDR1 and CDR2 sequences are SGHRS and YFSETQ. The CDR3 is 11 residues long. CDR3: CASSLTHEQYF. For the CDR3, the DNA is TGCGCCAGCAGCTTGACTCACGAGCAGTACTTC.

The chain has TRBV28 and TRBJ1-1; D possibly corresponds to TRBD1 (6 bases). Trimming cost V 4 bases and J 2 bases, with 23 bases left between them. Germline CDR1 and CDR2: MDHEN and SYDVKM. The CDR3 runs to 18 residues. This CDR3 is CASSSPLQGFHINTEAFF. CDR3 nucleotides: TGTGCCAGCAGTTCCCCCTTACAGGGATTCCACATTAACACTGAAGCTTTCTTT.

In DNA form, the CDR3 reads TGTGCCAGCAGCGTAGGGGCTAGCGGGATTTCCTACGAGCAGTACTTC. Residues: CASSVGASGISYEQYF. This chain links TRBV9 with TRBJ2-7; the match to TRBD2 covers 9 bases. This CDR3 is built from 16 residues. Germline V gene data show CDR1 as SGDLS and CDR2 as YYNGEE. V lost 0 bases to trimming and J lost 1 base; unmatched junction nucleotides: 5.

This clone showed up just a few times. The genes are TRBV29-1 and TRBJ2-3; 8 bases are shared with TRBD1. Germline V CDR1 and CDR2: SQVTM, ANQGSEA. With V trimmed by 3 bases and J by 5 bases, 4 bases remained unmatched. The CDR3 length is 13 residues. The CDR3 nucleotides are TGCAGCGTTGAGGGGACAGGCCTAGATACGCAGTATTTT. This codes for CSVEGTGLDTQYF.

The chain is built from TRBV2 and TRBJ2-1; no definite D call. The CDR3 has 15 amino acids. Trimming left V 0 bases short and J 9 bases short, with 15 bases between. Per the germline V gene, CDR1 is SNHLY and CDR2 is FYNNEI. CDR3 in DNA: TGTGCCAGCAGTGAAGCGCTTCTGCAGGTGGGTGAGCAGTTCTTC. Translation gives CASSEALLQVGEQFF.

The chain recombines TRBV27 with TRBJ2-7; 10 nucleotides align to TRBD2. There are 15 residues in the CDR3. Per germline, CDR1 MNHEY and CDR2 SMNVEV (reference sequence). The junction had 3 bases not matched to a gene; V was cut back by 0 bases and J by 4 bases. CDR3 sequence reads: CASSLSSSGGYEQYF. The CDR3 region has the DNA TGTGCCAGCAGTTTATCGTCTAGCGGGGGTTACGAGCAGTACTTC.

This chain joins TRBV7-3 and TRBJ2-1; 11 nucleotides agree with TRBD2. The CDR3 runs to 14 residues. V was pared by 3 bases and J by 5 bases, with 0 bases of the junction left unmatched. CDR1 SGHTA and CDR2 FQGTGA come from the germline V gene. In DNA form, the CDR3 reads TGTGCCAGCAGCTTTAGCGGGAGGGACAATGAGCAGTTCTTC. Translated, it gives CASSFSGRDNEQFF.